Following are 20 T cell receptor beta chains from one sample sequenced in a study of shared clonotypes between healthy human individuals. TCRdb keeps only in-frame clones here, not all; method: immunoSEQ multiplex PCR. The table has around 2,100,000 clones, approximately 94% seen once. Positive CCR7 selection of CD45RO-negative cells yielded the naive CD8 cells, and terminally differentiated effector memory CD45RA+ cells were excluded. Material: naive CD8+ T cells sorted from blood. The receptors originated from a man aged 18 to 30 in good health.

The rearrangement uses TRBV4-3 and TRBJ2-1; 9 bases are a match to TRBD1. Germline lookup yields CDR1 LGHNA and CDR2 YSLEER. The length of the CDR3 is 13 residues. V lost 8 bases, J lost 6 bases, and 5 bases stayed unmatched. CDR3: CASRDREGNEQFF. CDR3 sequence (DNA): TGCGCCAGCCGGGACAGGGAGGGCAATGAGCAGTTCTTC.

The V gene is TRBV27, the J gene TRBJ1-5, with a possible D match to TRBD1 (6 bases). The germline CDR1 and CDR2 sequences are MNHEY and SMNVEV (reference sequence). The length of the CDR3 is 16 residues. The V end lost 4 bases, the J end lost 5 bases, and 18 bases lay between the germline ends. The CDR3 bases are TGTGCCAGCAGTTGGGTTGGGGGCTCAGCTCATCAGCCCCAGCATTTT. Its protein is CASSWVGGSAHQPQHF.

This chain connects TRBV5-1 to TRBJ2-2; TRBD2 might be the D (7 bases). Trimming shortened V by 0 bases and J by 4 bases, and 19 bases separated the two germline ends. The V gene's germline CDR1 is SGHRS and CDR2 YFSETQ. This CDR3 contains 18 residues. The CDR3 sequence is CASSLAPSYREGTGELFF. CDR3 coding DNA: TGCGCCAGCAGCTTGGCCCCCTCGTACAGGGAGGGCACCGGGGAGCTGTTTTTT.

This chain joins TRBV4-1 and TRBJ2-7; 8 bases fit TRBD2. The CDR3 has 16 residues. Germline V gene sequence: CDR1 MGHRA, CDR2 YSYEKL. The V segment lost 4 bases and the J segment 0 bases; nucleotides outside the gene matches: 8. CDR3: CASSPELAGRSYEQYF. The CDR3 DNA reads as TGCGCCAGCAGCCCAGAGCTAGCGGGCCGCTCCTACGAGCAGTACTTC.

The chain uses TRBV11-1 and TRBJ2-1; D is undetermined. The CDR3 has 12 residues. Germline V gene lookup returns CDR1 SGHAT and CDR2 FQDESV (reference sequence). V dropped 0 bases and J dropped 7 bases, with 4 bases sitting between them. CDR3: CASSLAGNEQFF. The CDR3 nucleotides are TGTGCCAGCAGCTTAGCTGGTAATGAGCAGTTCTTC.

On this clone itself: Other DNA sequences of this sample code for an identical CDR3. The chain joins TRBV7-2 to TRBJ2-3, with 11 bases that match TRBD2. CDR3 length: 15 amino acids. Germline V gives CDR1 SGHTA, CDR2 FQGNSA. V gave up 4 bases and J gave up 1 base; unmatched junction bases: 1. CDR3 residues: CASSSGLAGTDTQYF. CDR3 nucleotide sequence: TGTGCCAGCAGCTCGGGACTAGCGGGCACAGATACGCAGTATTTT. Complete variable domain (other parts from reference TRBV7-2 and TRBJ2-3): GAGVSQSPSNKVTEKGKDVELRCDPISGHTALYWYRQSLGQGLEFLIYFQGNSAPDKSGLPSDRFSAERTGGSVSTLTIQRTQQEDSAVYLCASSSGLAGTDTQYFGPGTRLTVL.

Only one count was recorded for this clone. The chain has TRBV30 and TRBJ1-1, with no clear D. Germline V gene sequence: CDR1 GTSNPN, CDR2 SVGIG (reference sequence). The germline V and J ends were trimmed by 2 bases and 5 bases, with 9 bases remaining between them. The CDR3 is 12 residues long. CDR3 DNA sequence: TGTGCCTGGAGTATCGGACGGACTGAAGCTTTCTTT. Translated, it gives CAWSIGRTEAFF.

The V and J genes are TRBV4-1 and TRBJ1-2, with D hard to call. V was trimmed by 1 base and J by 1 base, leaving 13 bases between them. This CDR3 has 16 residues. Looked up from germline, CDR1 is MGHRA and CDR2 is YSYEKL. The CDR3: CASSQVSIQLNYGYTF. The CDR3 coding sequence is TGCGCCAGCAGCCAAGTTAGTATCCAACTTAACTATGGCTACACCTTC.

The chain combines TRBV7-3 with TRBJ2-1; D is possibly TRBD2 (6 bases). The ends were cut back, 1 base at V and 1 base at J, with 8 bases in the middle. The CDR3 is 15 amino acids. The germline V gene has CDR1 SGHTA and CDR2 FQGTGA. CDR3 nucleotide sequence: TGTGCCAGCAGCTTAAGCGGGATATCCTACAATGAGCAGTTCTTC. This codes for CASSLSGISYNEQFF.

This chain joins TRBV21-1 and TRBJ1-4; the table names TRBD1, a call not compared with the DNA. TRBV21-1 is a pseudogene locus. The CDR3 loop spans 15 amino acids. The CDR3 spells CASSNRTGEEEKLFF. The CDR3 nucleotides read TGTGCCAGCAGCAACAGGACAGGGGAGGAAGAAAAACTGTTTTTT.

CDR3 residues: CASRAGTDEKLFF. The CDR3 region has the DNA TGTGCCAGCAGAGCAGGGACGGATGAAAAACTGTTTTTT. The gene calls are TRBV13 and TRBJ1-4; weak D call: TRBD1 (5 bases). Germline V gene sequence: CDR1 PRHDT, CDR2 FYEKMQ (reference sequence). Trimming cost V 6 bases and J 6 bases, with 11 bases left between them. The CDR3 loop spans 13 amino acids.

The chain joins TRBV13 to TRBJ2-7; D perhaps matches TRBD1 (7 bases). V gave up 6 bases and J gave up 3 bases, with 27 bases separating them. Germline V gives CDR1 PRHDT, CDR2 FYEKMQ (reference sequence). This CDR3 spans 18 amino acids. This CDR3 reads CASSRSPGAQGEHYEQYF. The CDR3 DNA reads TGTGCCAGCAGTCGGAGCCCGGGGGCGCAGGGGGAACACTACGAGCAGTACTTC.

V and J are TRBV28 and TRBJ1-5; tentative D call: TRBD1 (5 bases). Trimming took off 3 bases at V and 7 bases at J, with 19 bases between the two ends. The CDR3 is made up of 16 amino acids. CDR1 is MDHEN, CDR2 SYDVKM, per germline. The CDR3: CASSFLSEGVEQPQHF. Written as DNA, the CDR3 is TGTGCCAGCAGTTTTTTGTCGGAAGGGGTAGAACAGCCCCAGCATTTT.

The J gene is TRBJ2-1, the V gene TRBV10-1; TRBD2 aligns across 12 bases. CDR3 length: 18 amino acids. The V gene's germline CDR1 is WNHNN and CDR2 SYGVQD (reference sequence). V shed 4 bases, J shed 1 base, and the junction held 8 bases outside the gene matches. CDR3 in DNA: TGCGCCAGCAGTGCCGGAGATCTAGCGGGGGGGTCCTACAATGAGCAGTTCTTC. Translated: CASSAGDLAGGSYNEQFF.

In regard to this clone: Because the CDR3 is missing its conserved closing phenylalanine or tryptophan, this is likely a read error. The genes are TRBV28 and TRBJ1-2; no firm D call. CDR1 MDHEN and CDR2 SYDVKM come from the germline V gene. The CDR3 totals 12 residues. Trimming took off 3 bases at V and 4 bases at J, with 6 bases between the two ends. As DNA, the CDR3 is TGTGCCAGCAGTTTCCCTCTCTATGGCTACACCCTC. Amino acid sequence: CASSFPLYGYTL.

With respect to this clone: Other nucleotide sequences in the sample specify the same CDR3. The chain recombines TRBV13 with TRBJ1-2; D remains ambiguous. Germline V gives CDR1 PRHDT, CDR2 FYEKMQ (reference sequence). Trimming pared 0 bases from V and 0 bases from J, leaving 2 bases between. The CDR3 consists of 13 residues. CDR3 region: CASSLGANYGYTF. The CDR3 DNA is TGTGCCAGCAGCTTAGGTGCTAACTATGGCTACACCTTC.

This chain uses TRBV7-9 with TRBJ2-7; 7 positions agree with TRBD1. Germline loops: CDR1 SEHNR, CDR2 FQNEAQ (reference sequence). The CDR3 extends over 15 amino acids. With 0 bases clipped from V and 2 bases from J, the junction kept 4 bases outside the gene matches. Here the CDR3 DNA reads TGTGCCAGCAGCTTAGCGCAGGGGGTTGCCTACGAGCAGTACTTC. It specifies CASSLAQGVAYEQYF.

CDR3 sequence (DNA): TGTGCCAGCAGCTTCACGGCTAGTAGCCAAGAGACCCAGTACTTC. Protein: CASSFTASSQETQYF. The chain combines TRBV11-2 with TRBJ2-5; D remains unclear. CDR1 is SGHAT and CDR2 is FQNNGV in the germline V gene. The CDR3 has 15 residues. Between the trimmed V and J ends, which lost 3 bases and 1 base, there was a span of 12 bases.

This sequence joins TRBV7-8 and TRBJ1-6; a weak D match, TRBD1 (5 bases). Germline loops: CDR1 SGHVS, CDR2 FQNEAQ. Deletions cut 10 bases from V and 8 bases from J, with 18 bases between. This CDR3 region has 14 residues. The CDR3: CAIHTGGVDSPLHF. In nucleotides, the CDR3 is TGTGCCATTCATACTGGGGGGGTTGATTCACCCCTCCACTTT. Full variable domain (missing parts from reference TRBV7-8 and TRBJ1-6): GAGVSQSPRYKVAKRGQDVALRCDPISGHVSLFWYQQALGQGPEFLTYFQNEAQLDKSGLPSDRFFAERPEGSVSTLKIQRTQQEDSAVYLCAIHTGGVDSPLHFGNGTRLTVT.

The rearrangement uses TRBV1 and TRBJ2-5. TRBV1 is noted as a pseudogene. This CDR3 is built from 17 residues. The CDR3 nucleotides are TGCACCAGCAGCCGACGAGGCCCGGGACCGAAACCCAGGACCCAGTACTTC. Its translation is CTSSRRGPGPKPRTQYF.